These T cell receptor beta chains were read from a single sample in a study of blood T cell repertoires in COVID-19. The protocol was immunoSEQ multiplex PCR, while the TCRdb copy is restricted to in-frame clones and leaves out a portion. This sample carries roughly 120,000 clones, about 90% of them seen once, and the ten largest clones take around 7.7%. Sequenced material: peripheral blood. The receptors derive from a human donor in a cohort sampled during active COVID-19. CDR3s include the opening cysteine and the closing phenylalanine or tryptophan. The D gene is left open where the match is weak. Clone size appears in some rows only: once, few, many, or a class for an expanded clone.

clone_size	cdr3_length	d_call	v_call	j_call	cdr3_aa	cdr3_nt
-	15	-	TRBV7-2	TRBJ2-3	CASSLVRRGTDTQYF	TGTGCCAGCAGCTTAGTCCGGCGGGGCACAGATACGCAGTATTTT
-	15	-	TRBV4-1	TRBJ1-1	CASSQAPGQPYEAFF	TGCGCCAGCAGCCAAGCTCCAGGGCAACCCTATGAAGCTTTCTTT
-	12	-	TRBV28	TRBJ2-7	CASSLGTYEQYF	TGTGCCAGCAGTTTGGGCACCTACGAGCAGTACTTC
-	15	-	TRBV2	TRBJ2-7	CASTQKAASSYEQYF	TGTGCCAGCACTCAAAAAGCGGCGAGCTCCTACGAGCAGTACTTC
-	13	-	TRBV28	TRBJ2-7	CASSLEGNYEQYF	TGTGCCAGCAGTTTAGAGGGAAACTACGAGCAGTACTTC
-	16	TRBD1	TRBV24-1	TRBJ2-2	CATSDRDRVDTGELFF	TGTGCCACCAGTGACCGGGACAGGGTGGACACCGGGGAGCTGTTTTTT
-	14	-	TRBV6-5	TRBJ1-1	CASFPREGRPEAFF	TGTGCCAGCTTTCCCAGGGAAGGAAGGCCTGAAGCTTTCTTT
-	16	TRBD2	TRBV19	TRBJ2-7	CASRYKGTSGPYEQYF	TGTGCCAGTAGGTATAAAGGGACTAGCGGGCCCTACGAGCAGTACTTC
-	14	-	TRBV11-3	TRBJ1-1	CASSLQRGNTEAFF	TGTGCCAGCAGCTTACAAAGAGGGAACACTGAAGCTTTCTTT
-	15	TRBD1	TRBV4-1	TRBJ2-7	CASSPRTGLSYEQYF	TGCGCCAGCAGCCCGAGGACAGGGTTATCCTACGAGCAGTACTTC
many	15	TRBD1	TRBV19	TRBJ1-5	CASSPGQGGVQPQHF	TGTGCCAGTAGTCCCGGACAGGGAGGAGTTCAGCCCCAGCATTTT
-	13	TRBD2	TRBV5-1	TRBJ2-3	CASGGGRTDTQYF	TGCGCCAGCGGCGGGGGGCGCACAGATACGCAGTATTTT
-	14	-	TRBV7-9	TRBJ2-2	CASSSIEEAGELFF	TGTGCCAGCAGCTCGATCGAAGAGGCCGGGGAGCTGTTTTTT
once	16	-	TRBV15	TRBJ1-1	CATSPASYRAHRLTFF	TGTGCCACCAGCCCTGCCAGTTACAGGGCCCATCGATTAACTTTCTTT
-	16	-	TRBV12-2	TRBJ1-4	CASRFYGGRRDEKLFF	TGTGCAAGTCGCTTTTACGGGGGGAGGAGGGATGAAAAACTGTTTTTT
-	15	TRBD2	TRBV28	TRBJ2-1	CASSLTGGPSFEQFF	TGTGCCAGCAGTTTAACGGGAGGGCCCTCGTTTGAGCAGTTCTTC
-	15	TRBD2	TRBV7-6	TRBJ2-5	CASSSGLAGGGAQYF	TGTGCCAGCAGCTCGGGACTAGCGGGGGGAGGGGCCCAGTACTTC
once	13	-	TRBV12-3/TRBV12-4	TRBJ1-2	CASSKTDNYGYTF	TGTGCCAGCAGTAAGACAGACAACTATGGCTACACCTTC
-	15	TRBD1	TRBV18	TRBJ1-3	CASSPRDSGGNTIYF	TGTGCCAGCTCACCCCGGGACAGCGGTGGAAACACCATATATTTT
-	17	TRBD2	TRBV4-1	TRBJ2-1	CASSQELATSGYNEQFF	TGCGCCAGCAGCCAGGAACTAGCGACCAGTGGCTACAATGAGCAGTTCTTC
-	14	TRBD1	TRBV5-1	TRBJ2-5	CASRTGLLQETQYF	TGCGCCAGCAGGACAGGGCTTCTCCAAGAGACCCAGTACTTC
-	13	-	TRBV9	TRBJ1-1	CASSSAGNTEAFF	TGTGCCAGCAGCTCTGCAGGAAACACTGAAGCTTTCTTT
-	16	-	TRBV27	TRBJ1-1	CASSLVRQPTDTEAFF	TGTGCCAGCAGTTTAGTGAGGCAGCCCACCGACACTGAAGCTTTCTTT
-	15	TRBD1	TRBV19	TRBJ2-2	CASSRQGADTGELFF	TGTGCCAGTAGTAGACAGGGGGCGGACACCGGGGAGCTGTTTTTT
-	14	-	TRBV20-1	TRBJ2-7	CSASPATHSYEQYF	TGCAGTGCTAGTCCGGCGACTCACTCCTACGAGCAGTACTTC
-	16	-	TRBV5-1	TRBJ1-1	CASSSAGAGVNTEAFF	TGCGCCAGCAGCTCGGCGGGGGCAGGAGTGAACACTGAAGCTTTCTTT
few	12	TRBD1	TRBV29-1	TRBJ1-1	CSVGTGTGKAFF	TGCAGCGTTGGAACCGGGACAGGTAAAGCTTTCTTT
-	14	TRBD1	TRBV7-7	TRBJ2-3	CASSLEGQGGTQYF	TGTGCCAGCAGCTTAGAGGGACAGGGCGGCACGCAGTATTTT
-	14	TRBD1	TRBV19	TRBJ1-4	CASSPRQGNEKLFF	TGTGCCAGTAGTCCACGACAGGGGAATGAAAAACTGTTTTTT
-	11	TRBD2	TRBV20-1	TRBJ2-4	CSARAGLVVYF	TGCAGTGCTAGAGCAGGACTAGTAGTGTACTTC
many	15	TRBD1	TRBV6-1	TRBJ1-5	CASSDSRGRNQPQHF	TGTGCCAGCAGTGATTCCAGGGGGCGCAATCAGCCCCAGCATTTT
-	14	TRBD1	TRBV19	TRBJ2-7	CASSLRTGGNEQYF	TGTGCCAGTAGTCTCCGGACAGGGGGCAACGAGCAGTACTTC
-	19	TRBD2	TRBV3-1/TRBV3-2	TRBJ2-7	CASSQGSGTSGRRSYEQYF	TGTGCCAGCAGCCAAGGATCCGGGACTAGCGGGAGGCGGTCCTACGAGCAGTACTTC
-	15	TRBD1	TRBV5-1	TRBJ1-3	CASSFRGQSGNTIYF	TGCGCCAGCAGCTTCAGGGGGCAGTCTGGAAACACCATATATTTT
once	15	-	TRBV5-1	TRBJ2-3	CASSSSARELDTQYF	TGCGCCAGCAGCTCGTCAGCGAGGGAGTTGGATACGCAGTATTTT
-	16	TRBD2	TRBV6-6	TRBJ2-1	CASSKSGTSGYNEQFF	TGTGCCAGCAGTAAGTCCGGGACTAGCGGGTACAATGAGCAGTTCTTC
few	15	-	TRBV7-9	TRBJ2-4	CASSLVEGAKNIQYF	TGTGCCAGCAGCTTAGTCGAGGGTGCCAAAAACATTCAGTACTTC
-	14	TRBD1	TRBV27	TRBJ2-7	CASRGQGHLYEQYF	TGTGCCAGCAGGGGACAGGGCCACCTCTACGAGCAGTACTTC
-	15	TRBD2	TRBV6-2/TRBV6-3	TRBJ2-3	CASSLAGGSTDTQYF	TGTGCCAGCAGTTTAGCGGGGGGTAGCACAGATACGCAGTATTTT
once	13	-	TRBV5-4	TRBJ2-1	CASSLAGSNEQFF	TGTGCCAGCAGCTTGGCAGGTTCCAATGAGCAGTTCTTC
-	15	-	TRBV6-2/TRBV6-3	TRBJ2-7	CASSYGAGRGPEQYF	TGTGCCAGCAGCTATGGGGCGGGCAGGGGCCCCGAGCAGTACTTC
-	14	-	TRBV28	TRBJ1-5	CASSSVLRYQPQHF	TGTGCCAGCAGTTCTGTCCTCAGATATCAGCCCCAGCATTTT
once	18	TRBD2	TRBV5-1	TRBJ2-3	CASSPAIGLAGVGDTQYF	TGCGCCAGCAGCCCTGCAATCGGACTAGCGGGAGTCGGAGATACGCAGTATTTT
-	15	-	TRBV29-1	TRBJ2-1	CSVALAPSSYNEQFF	TGCAGCGTTGCTCTAGCTCCGAGCTCCTACAATGAGCAGTTCTTC
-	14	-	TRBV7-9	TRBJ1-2	CASSLSAANYGYTF	TGTGCCAGCAGCTTATCCGCGGCTAACTATGGCTACACCTTC
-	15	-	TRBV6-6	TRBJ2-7	CASSPGDASSYEQYF	TGTGCCAGCAGTCCGGGGGACGCAAGCTCCTACGAGCAGTACTTC
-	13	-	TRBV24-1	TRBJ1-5	CATSERSNQPQHF	TGTGCCACCAGTGAACGGAGCAATCAGCCCCAGCATTTT
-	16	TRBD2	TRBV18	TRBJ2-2	CASSPNVLADTGELFF	TGTGCCAGCTCACCAAACGTTCTAGCGGACACCGGGGAGCTGTTTTTT
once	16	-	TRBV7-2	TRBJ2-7	CASSLGGGVVSYEQYF	TGTGCCAGCAGCTTAGGAGGCGGGGTGGTCTCCTACGAGCAGTACTTC
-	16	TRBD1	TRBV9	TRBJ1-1	CASSSGQGVGNTEAFF	TGTGCCAGCAGCTCAGGACAGGGGGTAGGGAACACTGAAGCTTTCTTT
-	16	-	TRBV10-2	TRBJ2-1	CASSESGGRFPNEQFF	TGCGCCAGCAGTGAGTCCGGGGGGCGGTTTCCCAATGAGCAGTTCTTC
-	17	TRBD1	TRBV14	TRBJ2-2	CASSQDKTGLRTGELFF	TGTGCCAGCAGCCAAGATAAGACAGGGTTACGCACCGGGGAGCTGTTTTTT
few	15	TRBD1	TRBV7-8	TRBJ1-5	CASSRWTGGNQPQHF	TGTGCCAGCAGCCGTTGGACAGGGGGCAATCAGCCCCAGCATTTT
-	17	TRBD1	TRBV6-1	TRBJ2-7	CASSERIGTGDRNEQYF	TGTGCCAGCAGTGAGCGAATTGGGACAGGGGATCGAAACGAGCAGTACTTC
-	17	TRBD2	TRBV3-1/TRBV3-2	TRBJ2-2	CASSRSGLAGETGELFF	TGTGCCAGCAGCCGAAGTGGACTAGCGGGAGAAACCGGGGAGCTGTTTTTT